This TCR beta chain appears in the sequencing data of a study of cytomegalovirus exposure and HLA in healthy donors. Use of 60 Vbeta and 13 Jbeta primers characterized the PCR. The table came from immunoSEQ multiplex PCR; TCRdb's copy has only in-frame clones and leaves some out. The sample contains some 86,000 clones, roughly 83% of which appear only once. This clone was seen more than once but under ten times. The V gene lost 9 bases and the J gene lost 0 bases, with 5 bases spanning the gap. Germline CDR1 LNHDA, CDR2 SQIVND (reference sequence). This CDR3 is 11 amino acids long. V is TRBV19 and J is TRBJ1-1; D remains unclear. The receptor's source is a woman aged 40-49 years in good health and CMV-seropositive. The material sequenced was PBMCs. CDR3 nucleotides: TGTGCCAGCAGGTTGAACACTGAAGCTTTCTTT. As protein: CASRLNTEAFF.